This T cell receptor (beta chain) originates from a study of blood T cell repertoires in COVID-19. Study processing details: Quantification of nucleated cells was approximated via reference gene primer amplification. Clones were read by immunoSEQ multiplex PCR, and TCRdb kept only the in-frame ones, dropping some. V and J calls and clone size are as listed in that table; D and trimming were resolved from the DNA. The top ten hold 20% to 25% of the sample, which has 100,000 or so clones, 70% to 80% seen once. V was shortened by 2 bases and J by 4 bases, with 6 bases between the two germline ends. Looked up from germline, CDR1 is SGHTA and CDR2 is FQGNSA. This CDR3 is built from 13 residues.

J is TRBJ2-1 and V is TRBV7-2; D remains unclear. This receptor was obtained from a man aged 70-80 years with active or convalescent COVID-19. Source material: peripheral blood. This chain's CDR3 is CASSLRLYNEQFF. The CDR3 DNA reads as TGTGCCAGCAGCTTAAGACTGTACAATGAGCAGTTCTTC.